A single sample gave rise to the 20 T cell receptor beta chains below, sequenced in a study of radiation and T cells in renal cell carcinoma. Time point of the sample: blood 4 weeks post-SBRT, at nephrectomy. Treatment here: 15 Gy SBRT to primary tumor, nephrectomy 4 weeks later. Sequencing used immunoSEQ multiplex PCR; TCRdb keeps in-frame clones, though not all of them. The profile shows approximately 170,000 clones, 88% of them singletons. The source was blood, collected from a patient whose treatment included radiotherapy and nephrectomy. The receptors shown here come from a woman aged 45-60 years with renal cell carcinoma.

Here the CDR3 reads CASSQDRVVTGHEKLFF. Written as DNA, the CDR3 is TGTGCCAGCAGCCAAGATCGGGTAGTGACGGGCCATGAAAAACTGTTTTTT. J is TRBJ1-4 and V is TRBV14; D is uncertain. The V end lost 0 bases, the J end lost 6 bases, and 17 bases lay between the germline ends. The CDR3 sequence is 17 residues long. CDR1 is SGHDN, CDR2 FVKESK, per germline.

The chain couples TRBV20-1 to TRBJ1-2, with unresolved D. This CDR3 is built from 9 residues. Germline values: CDR1 DFQATT, CDR2 SNEGSKA (reference sequence). CDR3 in amino acids: CRPAPGYTF. CDR3 bases: TGCAGACCGGCCCCTGGCTACACCTTC.

V gene TRBV6-6 combines with J gene TRBJ2-3; D unresolved. The CDR3 runs 13 residues. Per germline, CDR1 MNHNY and CDR2 SVGAGI (reference sequence). V lost 3 bases to trimming and J lost 2 bases, with 6 bases between them. The CDR3 sequence: CASSYTVTDTQYF. CDR3 sequence (DNA): TGTGCCAGCAGTTATACAGTCACAGATACGCAGTATTTT.

V gene TRBV11-2 combines with J gene TRBJ2-1, with 10 bases fitting TRBD1. Germline loops: CDR1 SGHAT, CDR2 FQNNGV. The CDR3 covers 17 residues. The J segment lost 8 bases and the V segment lost 0 bases, leaving 10 bases of the junction unmatched. CDR3 sequence reads: CASSLDRWDRGVDEQFF. The CDR3 DNA reads as TGTGCCAGCAGCTTAGATCGGTGGGACAGGGGTGTCGATGAGCAGTTCTTC.

The V and J genes are TRBV9 and TRBJ2-5; D is unresolved. V dropped 3 bases and J dropped 1 base, with 13 bases sitting between them. Germline loops: CDR1 SGDLS, CDR2 YYNGEE. The CDR3 sequence is 15 residues long. The CDR3 DNA is TGTGCCAGCAGCGCCGAGCCTGGTCTCCAAGAGACCCAGTACTTC. Protein product: CASSAEPGLQETQYF.

The chain has TRBV9 and TRBJ2-2; 13 nucleotides agree with TRBD2. The CDR3 has 16 amino acids. With V trimmed by 3 bases and J by 4 bases, 3 bases remained unmatched. Germline V gene lookup returns CDR1 SGDLS and CDR2 YYNGEE. The CDR3 sequence: CASSARLAGGTGELFF. DNA for the CDR3: TGTGCCAGCAGCGCAAGACTAGCGGGGGGCACCGGGGAGCTGTTTTTT. The full variable domain, rest sourced from reference TRBV9 and TRBJ2-2, is DSGVTQTPKHLITATGQRVTLRCSPRSGDLSVYWYQQSLDQGLQFLIQYYNGEERAKGNILERFSAQQFPDLHSELNLSSLELGDSALYFCASSARLAGGTGELFFGEGSRLTVL.

This sequence joins TRBV10-1 and TRBJ2-7; unclear D gene. Trimming took off 2 bases at V and 4 bases at J, with 3 bases between the two ends. There are 11 residues in the CDR3. The germline CDR1 and CDR2 sequences are WNHNN and SYGVQD (reference sequence). Here the CDR3 reads CASSEGYEQYF. The CDR3, as DNA: TGCGCCAGCAGTGAGGGTTACGAGCAGTACTTC.

V and J are TRBV18 and TRBJ2-2, with a possible D match to TRBD2 (5 bases). This CDR3 contains 14 residues. V lost 6 bases to trimming and J lost 7 bases, with 15 bases between them. From germline, CDR1 is KGHSH and CDR2 LQKENI. Here the CDR3 reads CASSAIEGGGELFF. CDR3 sequence (DNA): TGTGCCAGCTCGGCGATTGAGGGCGGCGGGGAGCTGTTTTTT. The full variable domain, its missing parts supplied by reference TRBV18 and TRBJ2-2, is NAGVMQNPRHLVRRRGQEARLRCSPMKGHSHVYWYRQLPEEGLKFMVYLQKENIIDESGMPKERFSAEFPKEGPSILRIQQVVRGDSAAYFCASSAIEGGGELFFGEGSRLTVL.

This chain uses TRBV7-2 with TRBJ2-1, with 11 nucleotides matching TRBD2. The ends lost 1 base at V and 7 bases at J; junction bases unmatched: 9. This CDR3 has 17 residues. Germline V CDR1 and CDR2: SGHTA, FQGNSA. The CDR3 reads CASSLVGLAGGQNEQFF. The CDR3 DNA reads as TGTGCCAGCAGCTTAGTAGGGCTAGCGGGGGGACAAAATGAGCAGTTCTTC.

The rearrangement links TRBV6-1 to TRBJ2-5; the D is unclear. Germline V gene sequence: CDR1 MNHNS, CDR2 SASEGT. The CDR3 consists of 13 residues. The V and J ends lost 7 bases and 4 bases respectively, with 13 bases between them. The CDR3 DNA sequence: TGTGCCAGCACAGAAGGTTTCGCAGAGACCCAGTACTTC. It yields the protein CASTEGFAETQYF.

Turning to this clone: The same CDR3 can be traced to other DNA sequences in this sample. The V gene is TRBV19, the J gene TRBJ1-5; D might be TRBD1 (5 bases). Germline V gene data show CDR1 as LNHDA and CDR2 as SQIVND (reference sequence). V gave up 1 base and J gave up 4 bases, with 5 bases separating them. CDR3 length equals 13 residues. The CDR3 DNA is TGTGCCAGTAGTATAGGGGGGAATCAGCCCCAGCATTTT. Translating gives CASSIGGNQPQHF.

V gene TRBV5-4 combines with J gene TRBJ1-6, with TRBD1 matching over 8 bases. Germline V gene lookup returns CDR1 SGHNT and CDR2 YYREEE (reference sequence). The V segment lost 0 bases and the J segment 9 bases; nucleotides outside the gene matches: 8. This CDR3 contains 16 residues. The CDR3 region is CASSLDGQGMGSPLHF. DNA of the CDR3: TGTGCCAGCAGCTTGGATGGACAGGGTATGGGTTCACCCCTCCACTTT.

The CDR3 reads CASSIRTGGGTEAFF. The CDR3 DNA is TGTGCCAGTAGTATTCGGACAGGGGGGGGAACTGAAGCTTTCTTT. The rearrangement uses TRBV19 and TRBJ1-1; TRBD1 agrees at 10 bases. The V segment lost 3 bases and the J segment 5 bases; nucleotides outside the gene matches: 6. There are 15 residues in the CDR3. Germline V gene data show CDR1 as LNHDA and CDR2 as SQIVND (reference sequence). Based on the CDR3 plus reference TRBV19 and TRBJ1-1, the full variable domain is DGGITQSPKYLFRKEGQNVTLSCEQNLNHDAMYWYRQDPGQGLRLIYYSQIVNDFQKGDIAEGYSVSREKKESFPLTVTSAQKNPTAFYLCASSIRTGGGTEAFFGQGTRLTVV.

The chain employs TRBV9 and TRBJ1-3; the match to TRBD1 covers 10 bases. This CDR3 spans 14 amino acids. Germline V gives CDR1 SGDLS, CDR2 YYNGEE. The junction had 3 bases not matched to a gene; V was cut back by 3 bases and J by 6 bases. CDR3 loop: CASSAGTGANTIYF. In DNA, the CDR3 is TGTGCCAGCAGCGCGGGGACAGGGGCAAACACCATATATTTT.

This rearrangement joins TRBV13 to TRBJ2-7, with D possibly being TRBD2 (5 bases). In germline, CDR1 is PRHDT, CDR2 FYEKMQ (reference sequence). The CDR3 is 14 residues long. Trimming removed 1 base from V and 2 bases from J, with 9 bases in between. The CDR3 coding sequence is TGTGCCAGCAGCTTAGTCGCGGGCGCCTACGAGCAGTACTTC. Translation gives CASSLVAGAYEQYF.

The chain carries TRBV6-1 and TRBJ1-1; D is ambiguous. Germline values: CDR1 MNHNS, CDR2 SASEGT. V shed 2 bases and J shed 2 bases, with 12 bases lying between them. There are 15 residues in the CDR3. The chain's CDR3 is CASSESGRKNTEAFF. CDR3 sequence (DNA): TGTGCCAGCAGTGAAAGCGGCAGGAAAAACACTGAAGCTTTCTTT.

The DNA for the CDR3 is TGTGCCAGCAGCCAAAACCAGGGAGGACAGGGATTCAACGAGCAGTACTTC. It specifies CASSQNQGGQGFNEQYF. V gene TRBV4-2 combines with J gene TRBJ2-7, with TRBD1 identical over 8 bases. This CDR3 has 17 amino acids. Germline trimming cut 2 bases from V and 5 bases from J; bases unmatched to any gene: 14. Germline V CDR1 and CDR2: LGHNA, YNFKEQ.

This chain uses TRBV4-1 with TRBJ1-3, with D unresolved. The CDR3 spans 16 residues. V was cut by 0 bases and J by 0 bases, with 9 bases left in between. The germline V gene has CDR1 MGHRA and CDR2 YSYEKL. The CDR3 coding sequence is TGCGCCAGCAGCCAAGATGGAGGGTACTCTGGAAACACCATATATTTT. It is translated as CASSQDGGYSGNTIYF.

The V gene is TRBV5-1, the J gene TRBJ2-1; 8 bases are shared with TRBD1. The germline V gene encodes CDR1 SGHRS and CDR2 YFSETQ. CDR3 length equals 15 residues. The J segment lost 6 bases and the V segment lost 4 bases, leaving 9 bases of the junction unmatched. The CDR3 is CASSRGQGPINEQFF. The DNA for the CDR3 is TGCGCCAGCAGCCGCGGACAGGGTCCGATCAATGAGCAGTTCTTC.

The rearrangement links TRBV5-5 to TRBJ2-7; D not certain. This CDR3 has 12 amino acids. The ends were cut back, 0 bases at V and 6 bases at J, with 7 bases in the middle. Germline assignment: CDR1 SGHKS and CDR2 YYEKEE (reference sequence). The CDR3 sequence is CASSLGHREQYF. The CDR3 region has the DNA TGTGCCAGCAGCTTGGGTCATCGCGAGCAGTACTTC.